Sequencing of this TCR beta chain was carried out in a study of shared clonotypes between healthy human individuals. Findings and limits, study-wide: Sample collection involved blood only; tissue repertoires are likely different.

Trimming took off 6 bases at V and 0 bases at J, with 11 bases between the two ends. The CDR3 covers 15 residues. CDR1 and CDR2 (germline): MDHEN, SYDVKM. Deep-level running was used for the assay. Splitting of each subset's genomic DNA was done evenly across several immunoSEQ plates. The table came from immunoSEQ multiplex PCR; TCRdb's copy has only in-frame clones and leaves some out. This repertoire shows about 730,000 clones, over 55% found once; its top ten account for around 1.7%. Worth noting for this clone: As yet, its antigen is unknown.

Division of CD4+ cells produced a CD45RA+ naive subset and a CD45RA-negative memory subset. Sequences were obtained from memory CD4+ T cells sorted from blood. Documented subset: CD45RA-negative fraction. This clonotype originated in a woman in her thirties in good health. The V and J genes are TRBV28 and TRBJ1-4, with D possibly TRBD1 on 5 matching bases. This chain's CDR3 is CASSSRGATNEKLFF. The CDR3 nucleotides are TGTGCCAGCAGCTCCCGAGGGGCAACTAATGAAAAACTGTTTTTT.